This T cell receptor beta chain is drawn from a study of blood T cell repertoires in COVID-19. This table comes from immunoSEQ multiplex PCR, and its TCRdb copy is limited to in-frame clones, with some not included. The sample records around 140,000 clones, about nine tenths being singletons. V lost 4 bases and J 0 bases, leaving 10 bases between the germline ends. The CDR3 length is 14 residues. Germline CDR1 is MNHEY and CDR2 is SMNVEV (reference sequence). The TCR comes from a man aged 60-69 years who had recovered from COVID-19. The specimen sequenced was PBMCs or T cells enriched from blood (not recorded which). The rearrangement uses TRBV27 and TRBJ2-7, with D tentatively TRBD2 (5 bases). The chain's CDR3 is CASSSPGISYEQYF. CDR3 coding DNA: TGTGCCAGCAGTTCCCCGGGGATCTCCTACGAGCAGTACTTC.